This T cell receptor beta chain is drawn from a study of blood T cell repertoires in COVID-19. Overall study: T cells, B-cell-depleted T cells, or PBMCs provided the cDNA or gDNA that served as material.

Original handling: Estimation of nucleated cell counts was performed using reference gene primer amplification. Produced via immunoSEQ multiplex PCR; TCRdb's table is partial and in-frame only. V, J and clone size were drawn from that table, and D and trimming were deduced from the DNA. This table holds about 350,000 clones, approximately 84% found once. Categorization into cohorts depended on clinical history that participants reported. This TCR derives from a woman in her thirties who had recovered from COVID-19. The sequenced sample consisted of PBMCs or T cells enriched from blood (not recorded which).

The CDR3 DNA follows: TGTGCCAGCAGCCCACAGGCGGTAAACACTGAAGCTTTCTTT. Its protein product is CASSPQAVNTEAFF. The J gene is TRBJ1-1, the V gene TRBV28, with a tentative D call TRBD1 (5 bases). The germline CDR1 and CDR2 sequences are MDHEN and SYDVKM. V was cut by 6 bases and J by 2 bases, with 13 bases left in between. The CDR3 covers 14 residues.